The sequence of this T cell receptor (beta chain) was determined in a study of diagnostic markers for celiac disease. From its re-call of the reads, TCRdb lists each CDR3 protein once, without DNA. This sample's table has about 840 distinct CDR3 sequences. The CDR3 is 13 amino acids. Germline CDR1 and CDR2: SGHRS and YFSETQ. The origin of this receptor is a human donor. This table probably holds off-target reads from a library built for another chain. The rearrangement uses TRBV5-1 and TRBJ2-1; lacking DNA, the TRBD2 call made by TCRdb goes unchecked. The sequencing input was either unsorted cells or a sorted T cell fraction (not recorded which). The CDR3: CASSLDPLGEQFF.